These 28 T cell receptor beta chains share one sample of origin, sequenced in a study of blood T cell repertoires in COVID-19. Profiling relied on immunoSEQ multiplex PCR, and the TCRdb table lists in-frame clones only, not all of them. Of some 75,000 clones listed, about four fifths were seen once; the top ten hold about a fifth. The sample was peripheral blood. These receptors were taken from a woman older than 75 with active or convalescent COVID-19.

J is TRBJ2-2 and V is TRBV2; tentatively, D is TRBD2 (6 bases). V was shortened by 6 bases and J by 6 bases, with 20 bases between the two germline ends. The CDR3 extends over 16 amino acids. Germline assignment: CDR1 SNHLY and CDR2 FYNNEI. CDR3 region: CASSGAGLLAAGELFF. The DNA of the CDR3 is TGTGCCAGCAGCGGCGCGGGACTCCTGGCCGCCGGGGAGCTGTTTTTT.

This chain connects TRBV7-3 to TRBJ2-1; 13 nucleotides match TRBD2. The CDR3 is 18 residues long. The junction had 6 bases not matched to a gene; V was cut back by 1 base and J by 3 bases. From germline, CDR1 is SGHTA and CDR2 FQGTGA. This chain's CDR3 is CASSLKTSGGSLYNEQFF. CDR3 DNA sequence: TGTGCCAGCAGCTTAAAGACTAGCGGGGGGTCCCTCTACAATGAGCAGTTCTTC.

CDR3 sequence reads: CASSRDRDREQYF. The CDR3 DNA reads TGTGCCAGCAGCCGGGACCGGGACAGAGAGCAGTACTTC. The chain carries TRBV11-2 and TRBJ2-7; TRBD1 aligns across 7 bases. There are 13 residues in the CDR3. J lost 7 bases, V lost 5 bases, and 8 bases had no gene match. Germline V CDR1 and CDR2: SGHAT, FQNNGV. The full variable domain, in which reference TRBV11-2 and TRBJ2-7 provide the parts outside the CDR3, is EAGVAQSPRYKIIEKRQSVAFWCNPISGHATLYWYQQILGQGPKLLIQFQNNGVVDDSQLPKDRFSAERLKGVDSTLKIQPAKLEDSAVYLCASSRDRDREQYFGPGTRLTVT.

This clone showed up just a few times. The chain couples TRBV4-3 to TRBJ1-1; 8 nucleotides align to TRBD1. Trimming removed 0 bases from V and 7 bases from J; junction bases left unmatched: 7. From germline, CDR1 is LGHNA and CDR2 YSLEER. The CDR3 covers 15 residues. The chain's CDR3 is CASSQDSFTGGEAFF. Written as DNA, the CDR3 is TGCGCCAGCAGCCAAGATTCATTCACAGGGGGTGAAGCTTTCTTT.

The rearrangement joins TRBV25-1 to TRBJ2-7; a possible D gene is TRBD1 (6 bases). In germline, CDR1 is MGHDK, CDR2 SYGVNS. This CDR3 is built from 12 residues. The germline V and J ends were trimmed by 4 bases and 3 bases, with 7 bases remaining between them. The CDR3 nucleotides read TGTGCCAGCAGTGGGACAGTCTACGAGCAGTACTTC. Its protein is CASSGTVYEQYF.

The CDR3 bases are TGTGCCAGCAGCTGGGACAGCAACACTGAAGCTTTCTTT. This codes for CASSWDSNTEAFF. The chain is built from TRBV7-6 and TRBJ1-1, with 7 bases lining up with TRBD1. Per germline, CDR1 SGHVS and CDR2 FNYEAQ. The CDR3 covers 13 residues. V was pared by 4 bases and J by 2 bases, with 1 base of the junction left unmatched.

V gene TRBV27 combines with J gene TRBJ1-5, with a weak D call TRBD1 (6 bases). V was clipped by 2 bases and J by 2 bases, with 13 bases between them. Germline V gene lookup returns CDR1 MNHEY and CDR2 SMNVEV (reference sequence). There are 16 residues in the CDR3. CDR3 in amino acids: CASSLRGARGNQPQHF. For the CDR3, the DNA is TGTGCCAGCAGTTTACGGGGGGCACGGGGCAATCAGCCCCAGCATTTT.

This clone has ten or more counts. The chain uses TRBV19 and TRBJ2-3; possible D gene TRBD1, 6 bases. The CDR3 spans 15 residues. Germline loops: CDR1 LNHDA, CDR2 SQIVND (reference sequence). V was trimmed by 7 bases and J by 2 bases, leaving 16 bases between them. The CDR3 loop is CASKSQGTLTDTQYF. The CDR3 DNA is TGTGCCAGTAAGTCACAGGGCACCCTCACAGATACGCAGTATTTT.

The V call is TRBV6-5, the J call TRBJ2-1, with D possibly being TRBD2 (6 bases). This CDR3 region has 16 residues. Deletions cut 2 bases from V and 0 bases from J, with 11 bases between. Germline-derived CDR1 and CDR2 are MNHEY and SVGAGI. This CDR3 reads CASSYLAGRSYNEQFF. CDR3 nucleotide sequence: TGTGCCAGCAGTTACCTCGCGGGGCGCTCCTACAATGAGCAGTTCTTC.

CDR3 bases: TGTGCCAGCAGCACATATAGGGACTACACCTACGAGCAGTACTTC. Amino acids: CASSTYRDYTYEQYF. The chain employs TRBV5-4 and TRBJ2-7, with 7 bases matching TRBD2. The CDR3 covers 15 residues. The ends lost 4 bases at V and 2 bases at J; junction bases unmatched: 9. Germline V lookup: CDR1 SGHNT, CDR2 YYREEE (reference sequence).

The chain recombines TRBV12-3 or TRBV12-4 with TRBJ1-1; the match to TRBD1 covers 9 bases. V was clipped by 6 bases and J by 4 bases; unmatched bases: 3. The CDR3 contains 13 residues. CDR3 in amino acids: CASRGQGPTEAFF. The CDR3 DNA reads as TGTGCCAGCAGGGGACAGGGTCCCACTGAAGCTTTCTTT.

Only one count was recorded for this clone. At the DNA level, this CDR3 is encoded by other sequences in the same sample as well. The chain uses TRBV7-2 and TRBJ1-1; D unclear. The CDR3 has 14 residues. V gave up 0 bases and J gave up 2 bases, with 7 bases separating them. Germline V gene lookup returns CDR1 SGHTA and CDR2 FQGNSA. DNA of the CDR3: TGTGCCAGCAGCTTAGCCGGGGTTAACACTGAAGCTTTCTTT. It codes for CASSLAGVNTEAFF.

The rearrangement links TRBV6-5 to TRBJ2-7, with D hard to call. The length of the CDR3 is 13 residues. Germline CDR1 reads MNHEY; CDR2 reads SVGAGI. V lost 4 bases and J 2 bases, leaving 9 bases between the germline ends. The DNA of the CDR3 is TGTGCCAGCAGTTCCTCCCCCGCCTACGAGCAGTACTTC. Translating it yields CASSSSPAYEQYF.

CDR3 protein: CASSLWGGGAEQFF. The CDR3 DNA reads TGCGCCAGCAGCCTTTGGGGGGGAGGGGCTGAGCAGTTCTTC. The chain links TRBV4-3 to TRBJ2-1; 7 bases align to TRBD2. Unmatched junction bases numbered 9, after V lost 4 bases and J lost 9 bases. The CDR3 is 14 residues long. Germline loops: CDR1 LGHNA, CDR2 YSLEER.

This clone was observed a handful of times. This CDR3 reads CASRFGEDGELFF. CDR3 coding DNA: TGCGCCAGCAGATTTGGGGAGGACGGGGAGCTGTTTTTT. The gene calls are TRBV10-1 and TRBJ2-2; D is possibly TRBD2 (6 bases). The CDR3 has 13 residues. The germline V gene has CDR1 WNHNN and CDR2 SYGVQD (reference sequence). Trimming removed 6 bases from V and 7 bases from J, with 12 bases in between.

This clone was recorded many times. The V call is TRBV6-5, the J call TRBJ1-6; TRBD1 might be the D (6 bases). V was clipped by 4 bases and J by 5 bases, with 12 bases between them. Germline V gene data show CDR1 as MNHEY and CDR2 as SVGAGI. The length of the CDR3 is 15 residues. CDR3 protein: CASSLQGLNNSPLHF. As DNA, the CDR3 is TGTGCCAGCAGTTTACAGGGATTGAATAATTCACCCCTCCACTTT.

The rearrangement links TRBV10-3 to TRBJ2-7; a possible D gene is TRBD2 (6 bases). The germline V gene has CDR1 ENHRY and CDR2 SYGVKD. This CDR3 is built from 15 residues. V lost 3 bases to trimming and J lost 3 bases, with 15 bases between them. For the CDR3, the DNA is TGTGCCATCAGTGATGCGCGGGACTGGATCTACGAGCAGTACTTC. It codes for CAISDARDWIYEQYF.

V and J are TRBV6-5 and TRBJ2-5; TRBD2 matches at 11 bases. V lost 6 bases and J lost 4; bases outside the gene matches: 7. The CDR3 spans 15 residues. Germline V gene data show CDR1 as MNHEY and CDR2 as SVGAGI. CDR3 DNA sequence: TGTGCCAGCAGGGGGACCCTAGCGGGGGGAGAGACCCAGTACTTC. Translated, it gives CASRGTLAGGETQYF.

The genes are TRBV4-3 and TRBJ2-5; 12 positions agree with TRBD2. CDR3 length: 17 residues. Germline values: CDR1 LGHNA, CDR2 YSLEER. V was pared by 0 bases and J by 4 bases, with 6 bases of the junction left unmatched. This chain's CDR3 is CASSQDRLAGEGETQYF. The CDR3 nucleotides read TGCGCCAGCAGCCAAGATCGACTAGCGGGGGAGGGAGAGACCCAGTACTTC.

The J gene is TRBJ2-5, the V gene TRBV7-9; 11 nucleotides line up with TRBD1. With V trimmed by 5 bases and J by 2 bases, 4 bases remained unmatched. Germline V gene data show CDR1 as SEHNR and CDR2 as FQNEAQ (reference sequence). The CDR3 has 15 residues. The CDR3 spells CASSLGTGGQETQYF. The CDR3 DNA is TGTGCCAGCAGCCTCGGGACAGGGGGGCAAGAGACCCAGTACTTC.

This chain connects TRBV3-1 (or the pseudogene TRBV3-2) to TRBJ2-1; 14 bases agree with TRBD2. This CDR3 has 16 amino acids. Per germline, CDR1 LGHDT and CDR2 YNNKEL (reference sequence). The J segment lost 6 bases and the V segment lost 6 bases, leaving 7 bases of the junction unmatched. The CDR3: CASRPPGLAGVNEQFF. The CDR3 DNA reads TGTGCCAGCAGACCTCCGGGACTAGCGGGGGTCAATGAGCAGTTCTTC.

The chain links TRBV6-5 to TRBJ2-1; 10 positions agree with TRBD2. This CDR3 has 12 amino acids. The J segment lost 7 bases and the V segment lost 6 bases, leaving 0 bases of the junction unmatched. CDR1 MNHEY and CDR2 SVGAGI come from the germline V gene. DNA of the CDR3: TGTGCCAGCAGGGGACTAGCGAATGAGCAGTTCTTC. It is translated as CASRGLANEQFF.

The CDR3 coding sequence is TGTGCCAGCTCTGCGGGGGGGCGTTTGAATGAGCAGTTCTTC. This gives the protein CASSAGGRLNEQFF. The V call is TRBV6-5, the J call TRBJ2-1; TRBD2 aligns across 9 bases. The V gene end was trimmed by 8 bases and the J gene end by 7 bases; junction bases not matched to a gene: 9. This CDR3 contains 14 residues. The V gene's germline CDR1 is MNHEY and CDR2 SVGAGI.

This sequence joins TRBV7-3 and TRBJ1-1, with 7 positions matching TRBD1. The junction had 4 bases not matched to a gene; V was cut back by 3 bases and J by 6 bases. CDR3 size: 13 residues. The V gene's germline CDR1 is SGHTA and CDR2 FQGTGA. CDR3 sequence: CASSFTGVAEAFF. CDR3 bases: TGTGCCAGCAGCTTCACAGGGGTCGCTGAAGCTTTCTTT. Complete variable domain (other parts from reference TRBV7-3 and TRBJ1-1): GAGVSQTPSNKVTEKGKYVELRCDPISGHTALYWYRQSLGQGPEFLIYFQGTGAADDSGLPNDRFFAVRPEGSVSTLKIQRTERGDSAVYLCASSFTGVAEAFFGQGTRLTVV.

This chain joins TRBV18 and TRBJ2-3; D unclear. The CDR3 has 14 residues. Germline V lookup: CDR1 KGHSH, CDR2 LQKENI. Trimming shortened V by 6 bases and J by 5 bases, and 15 bases separated the two germline ends. The CDR3 sequence: CASSDRLVKDTQYF. For the CDR3, the DNA is TGTGCCAGCTCCGATCGACTGGTGAAAGATACGCAGTATTTT.

V and J are TRBV13 and TRBJ1-6; TRBD1 matches 8 bases. CDR3 size: 14 residues. In germline, CDR1 is PRHDT, CDR2 FYEKMQ (reference sequence). V gave up 5 bases and J gave up 11 bases; unmatched junction bases: 8. The CDR3 DNA reads as TGTGCCAGCAGCCTCCGGACAGGGAGGACACCCCTCCACTTT. Encoded protein: CASSLRTGRTPLHF.

The rearrangement uses TRBV14 and TRBJ1-1; D might be TRBD1 (5 bases). Germline V lookup: CDR1 SGHDN, CDR2 FVKESK. CDR3 length: 15 amino acids. Trimming removed 5 bases at V and 1 base at J, with 14 bases between. The CDR3, as DNA: TGTGCCAGCAGCTTAGGACAATCACGGAACACTGAAGCTTTCTTT. Translated, it gives CASSLGQSRNTEAFF.

This chain uses TRBV4-3 with TRBJ2-3, with D perhaps TRBD2 (5 bases). Germline CDR1 is LGHNA and CDR2 is YSLEER. The CDR3 spans 16 residues. With 0 bases removed from V and 4 bases from J, the gap between germline ends came to 14 bases. CDR3 coding DNA: TGCGCCAGCAGCCAAGAGTCATCGATGGAGGCAGATACGCAGTATTTT. Translated, it gives CASSQESSMEADTQYF.